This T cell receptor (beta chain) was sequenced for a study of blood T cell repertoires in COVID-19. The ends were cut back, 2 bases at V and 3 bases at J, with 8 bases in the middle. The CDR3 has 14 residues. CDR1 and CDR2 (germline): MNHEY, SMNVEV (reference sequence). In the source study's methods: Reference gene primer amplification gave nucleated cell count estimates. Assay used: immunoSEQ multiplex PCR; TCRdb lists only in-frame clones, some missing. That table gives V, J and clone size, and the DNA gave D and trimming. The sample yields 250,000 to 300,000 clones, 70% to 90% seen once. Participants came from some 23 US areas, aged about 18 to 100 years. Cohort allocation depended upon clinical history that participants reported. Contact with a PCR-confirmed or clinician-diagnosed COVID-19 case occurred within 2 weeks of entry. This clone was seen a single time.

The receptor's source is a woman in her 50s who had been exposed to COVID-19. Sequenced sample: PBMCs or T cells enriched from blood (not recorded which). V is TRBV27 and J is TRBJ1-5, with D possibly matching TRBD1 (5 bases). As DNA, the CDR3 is TGTGCCAGCAGTTTAATAGGGGACAATCAGCCCCAGCATTTT. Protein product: CASSLIGDNQPQHF.